The sequence of this T cell receptor (beta chain) was determined in a study of blood T cells in healthy people across ages. Study-wide background: T cells yielded about one barcoded beta molecule per two cells through template switching. Study conclusions and caveats: Naive CD4+ cells and diversity were both higher in long-lived donors than in aged donors. TCR beta diversity correlated strongly with naive T cell percentage.

Alongside a J-beta primer mix, a sample-barcoded 5' primer served in a second PCR lasting about 7 to 11 cycles. Every sample gave at least 3 million paired-end reads containing CDR3. A single record per CDR3 protein comes from TCRdb applying MiXCR to the 5' RACE reads. The sample contains hundreds of thousands of distinct CDR3 sequences, over 20% of which appear only once. This clonotype has more than one count but fewer than ten. Its antigen is currently unknown. V was shortened by 6 bases and J by 5 bases, with 13 bases between the two germline ends. Germline V gene lookup returns CDR1 MNHEY and CDR2 SMNVEV (reference sequence). This CDR3 has 14 amino acids.

The gene calls are TRBV27 and TRBJ1-4, with D unresolved. Sequenced input: blood. This receptor was taken from a man between 65 and 79 years old in good health. CDR3 nucleotide sequence: TGTGCCAGCAGGTCGGTAGGCCGAAATGAAAAACTGTTTTTT. Translating it yields CASRSVGRNEKLFF.